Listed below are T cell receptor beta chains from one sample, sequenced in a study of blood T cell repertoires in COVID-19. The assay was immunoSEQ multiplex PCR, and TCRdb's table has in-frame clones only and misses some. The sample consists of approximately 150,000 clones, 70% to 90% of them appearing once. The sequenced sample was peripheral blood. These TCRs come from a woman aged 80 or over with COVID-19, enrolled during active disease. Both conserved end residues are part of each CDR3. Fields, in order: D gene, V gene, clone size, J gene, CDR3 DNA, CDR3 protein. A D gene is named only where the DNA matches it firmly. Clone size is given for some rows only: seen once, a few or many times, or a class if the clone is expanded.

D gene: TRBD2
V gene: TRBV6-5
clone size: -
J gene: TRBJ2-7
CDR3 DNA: TGTGCCAGCAGGGAGGGAGCGGGAGGTAGATACGAGCAGTACTTC
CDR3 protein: CASREGAGGRYEQYF

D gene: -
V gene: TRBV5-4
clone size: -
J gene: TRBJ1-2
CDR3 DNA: TGTGCCAGCAGCCATCCCAGCAGGGCGGTGGGCGGCTACACCTTC
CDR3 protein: CASSHPSRAVGGYTF

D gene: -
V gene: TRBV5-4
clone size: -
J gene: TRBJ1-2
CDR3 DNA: TGTGCCAGCAGCTTCCCCACATCAGCGGGCTATGGCTACACCTTC
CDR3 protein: CASSFPTSAGYGYTF

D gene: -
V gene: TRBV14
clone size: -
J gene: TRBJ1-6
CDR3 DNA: TGTGCCAGCAGCCAAGAGCGGAATTCACCCCTCCACTTT
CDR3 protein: CASSQERNSPLHF

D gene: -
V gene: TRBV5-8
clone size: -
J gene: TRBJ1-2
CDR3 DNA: TGTGCCAGCAGCCCCCGAGGTGGAGGCTACACCTTC
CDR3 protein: CASSPRGGGYTF

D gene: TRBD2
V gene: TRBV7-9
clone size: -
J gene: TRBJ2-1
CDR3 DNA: TGTGCCAGCAGCTCCCGAGGTAGCGGGAGGGATGAGCAGTTCTTC
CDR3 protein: CASSSRGSGRDEQFF

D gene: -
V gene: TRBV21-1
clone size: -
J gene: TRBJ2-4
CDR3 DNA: TGTGCCAGCAGCAAGGTCGATAGAGGGGCCAAAAACATTCAGTACTTC
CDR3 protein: CASSKVDRGAKNIQYF

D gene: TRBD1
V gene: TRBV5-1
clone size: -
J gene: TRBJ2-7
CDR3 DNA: TGCGCCAGCAGCTGGGACAGTTCCTACGAGCAGTACTTC
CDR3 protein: CASSWDSSYEQYF

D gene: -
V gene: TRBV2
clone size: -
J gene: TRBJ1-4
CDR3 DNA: TGTGCCAGCAGAGGCGGGTGGACTAATGAAAAACTGTTTTTT
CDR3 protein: CASRGGWTNEKLFF

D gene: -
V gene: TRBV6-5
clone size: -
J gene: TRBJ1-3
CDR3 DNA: TGTGCCAGCAAGGGGGGGTACTCTGGAAACACCATATATTTT
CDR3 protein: CASKGGYSGNTIYF

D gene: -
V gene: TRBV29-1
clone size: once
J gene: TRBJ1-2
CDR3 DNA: TGCAGCGTTGAAGATAAGGGCAGGGCGGTAGAGGGCTACACCTTC
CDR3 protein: CSVEDKGRAVEGYTF

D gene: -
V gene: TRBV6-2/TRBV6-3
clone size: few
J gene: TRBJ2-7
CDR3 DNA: TGTGCCAGCAGTTACTCGACCAGGGAATTCTACGAGCAGTACTTC
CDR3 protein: CASSYSTREFYEQYF

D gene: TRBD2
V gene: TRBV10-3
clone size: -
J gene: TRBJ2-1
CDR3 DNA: TGTGCCATCAGTGCAAACGGGGGGGCAGGGGATGAGCAGTTCTTC
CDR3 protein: CAISANGGAGDEQFF

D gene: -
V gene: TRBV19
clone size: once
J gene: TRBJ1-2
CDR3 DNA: TGTGCCAGTAGTATAGCCAGGGGCGCGGGCTATGGCTACACCTTC
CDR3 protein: CASSIARGAGYGYTF

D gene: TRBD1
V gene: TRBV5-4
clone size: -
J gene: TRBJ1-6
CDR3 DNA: TGTGCCAGCAGCGCCACAACAGGGGGCGGAAGCTCCTATAATTCACCCCTCCACTTT
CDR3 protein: CASSATTGGGSSYNSPLHF

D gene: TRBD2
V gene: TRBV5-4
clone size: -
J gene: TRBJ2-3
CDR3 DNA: TGTGCCAGCAGCTCTGCTAGCGGGGGGGCTTCAGATACGCAGTATTTT
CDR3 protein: CASSSASGGASDTQYF

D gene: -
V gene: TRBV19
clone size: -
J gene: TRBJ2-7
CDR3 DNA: TGTGCCAGTAGCCCCCGCCTAGATTTGGGTTCCTACGAGCAGTACTTC
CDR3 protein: CASSPRLDLGSYEQYF

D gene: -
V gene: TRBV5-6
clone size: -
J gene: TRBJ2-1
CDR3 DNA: TGTGCCAGCAGCCACCCGGGGACTTACAATGAGCAGTTCTTC
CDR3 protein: CASSHPGTYNEQFF

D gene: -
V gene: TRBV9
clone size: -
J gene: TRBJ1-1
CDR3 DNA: TGTGCCAGCAGCTCCTATGATTGGACTGAAGCTTTCTTT
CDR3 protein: CASSSYDWTEAFF